Each of the 30 T cell receptor beta chains below was sequenced from the same sample in a study of shared T cell receptors in the human thymus (dated by TCRdb to the early 2020s). Libraries came from the immunoSEQ multiplex PCR assay. TCRdb holds this immuneACCESS table with in-frame rearrangements only. Some clones are missing; in checked studies, unresolved V genes explain under half, and the rest has no known cause. In all, the sample holds about 730,000 clones, and approximately 85% of those were seen once. The biggest ten clones account for approximately 0.01% of the sample. These same records also appear under a second study, on human thymus T cells.

Input material: thymocytes. Receptor source: a girl less than two years old with a congenital heart defect. Donor details come from another sample of the same person, matched by shared clones.

The CDR3, as DNA: TGTGCCAGCAGTTACAGGGGGAGTCGCTACGAGCAGTACTTC. It encodes CASSYRGSRYEQYF. The chain uses TRBV6-5 and TRBJ2-7, with D tentatively TRBD1 (6 bases). The germline V gene has CDR1 MNHEY and CDR2 SVGAGI. CDR3 length: 14 amino acids. Trimming cost V 2 bases and J 3 bases, with 11 bases left between them.

The chain recombines TRBV19 with TRBJ2-3, with 9 positions matching TRBD2. With 10 bases clipped from V and 6 bases from J, the junction kept 11 bases outside the gene matches. The CDR3 has 14 amino acids. Germline V gives CDR1 LNHDA, CDR2 SQIVND (reference sequence). For the CDR3, the DNA is TGTGCCATCCTGCAAGCGGGGGGCGTGGATACGCAGTATTTT. Translated, it gives CAILQAGGVDTQYF.

The genes are TRBV6-9 and TRBJ2-1, with D possibly matching TRBD2 (5 bases). The CDR3 is 16 residues long. The germline V and J ends were trimmed by 4 bases and 0 bases, with 13 bases remaining between them. Germline values: CDR1 MNHGY, CDR2 SVAAGI. CDR3 residues: CASSSPPRDSYNEQFF. The DNA for the CDR3 is TGTGCCAGCAGTTCACCCCCCCGGGACTCCTACAATGAGCAGTTCTTC.

DNA for the CDR3: TGTGCCAGTAGTGTAAACGGGGCCCGGGGGAAGACCCAGTACTTC. Translating it yields CASSVNGARGKTQYF. The chain is built from TRBV19 and TRBJ2-5; the D gene is possibly TRBD2 (6 bases). V shed 5 bases and J shed 6 bases, with 19 bases lying between them. The CDR3 spans 15 residues. The germline gives CDR1 LNHDA, CDR2 SQIVND (reference sequence).

This clone occurred a few times. The chain carries TRBV5-1 and TRBJ2-7; D unresolved. V was cut by 1 base and J by 0 bases, with 8 bases left in between. The CDR3 consists of 14 residues. Germline values: CDR1 SGHRS, CDR2 YFSETQ. The CDR3 region is CASSLSAFSYEQYF. The CDR3 DNA reads TGCGCCAGCAGCTTGTCAGCGTTCTCCTACGAGCAGTACTTC.

The genes are TRBV14 and TRBJ1-3, with D possibly matching TRBD1 (5 bases). This CDR3 is built from 15 residues. Trimming removed 3 bases from V and 3 bases from J, with 12 bases in between. In germline, CDR1 is SGHDN, CDR2 FVKESK. CDR3: CASSHLGGDGNTIYF. The CDR3, as DNA: TGTGCCAGCAGCCACCTCGGAGGGGATGGAAACACCATATATTTT.

The CDR3 bases are TGCGCCAGCAGCCAAGACACAGGGGGAAATCTGGGGACTGAAGCTTTCTTT. Translating it yields CASSQDTGGNLGTEAFF. This chain links TRBV4-1 with TRBJ1-1; 8 bases align to TRBD1. J gave up 5 bases and V 0 bases, and 11 bases lay outside the gene matches. Per germline, CDR1 MGHRA and CDR2 YSYEKL. This CDR3 is 17 amino acids long.

This clone was picked up a small number of times. J is TRBJ2-2 and V is TRBV14; D may be TRBD2 (5 bases). The CDR3 has 15 amino acids. Germline V gene sequence: CDR1 SGHDN, CDR2 FVKESK. The V end lost 1 base, the J end lost 1 base, and 7 bases lay between the germline ends. The CDR3 sequence: CASSQGGLNTGELFF. In DNA form, the CDR3 reads TGTGCCAGCAGCCAAGGAGGGTTGAACACCGGGGAGCTGTTTTTT.

This clone has a handful of counts. The V and J genes are TRBV5-1 and TRBJ2-3, with 8 bases that match TRBD2. The CDR3 is 16 residues long. V was pared by 0 bases and J by 3 bases, with 6 bases of the junction left unmatched. Germline-derived CDR1 and CDR2 are SGHRS and YFSETQ. This chain's CDR3 is CASSLAWGGGTDTQYF. CDR3 coding DNA: TGCGCCAGCAGCTTGGCCTGGGGCGGGGGGACAGATACGCAGTATTTT.

The chain couples TRBV5-1 to TRBJ1-1, with a tentative D call TRBD1 (6 bases). The CDR3 length is 14 residues. CDR1 and CDR2 (germline): SGHRS, YFSETQ. Trimming cost V 4 bases and J 5 bases, with 15 bases left between them. CDR3 in DNA: TGCGCCAGCAGCCGGGTACAGGGAAATACTGAAGCTTTCTTT. This gives the protein CASSRVQGNTEAFF.

The CDR3 nucleotides read TGTGCCAGCAGCCTTGGGACTAGTGGAGATACGCAGTATTTT. It yields the protein CASSLGTSGDTQYF. V and J are TRBV5-4 and TRBJ2-3; TRBD2 agrees at 8 bases. CDR3 length: 14 amino acids. V was pared by 4 bases and J by 5 bases, with 6 bases of the junction left unmatched. Germline V gene sequence: CDR1 SGHNT, CDR2 YYREEE (reference sequence).

The J gene is TRBJ2-1, the V gene TRBV6-5; TRBD2 matches 8 bases. The CDR3 extends over 15 amino acids. The V segment lost 1 base and the J segment 9 bases; nucleotides outside the gene matches: 8. Germline V gene data show CDR1 as MNHEY and CDR2 as SVGAGI. The CDR3: CASSYLPGLGFEQFF. The CDR3 DNA reads TGTGCCAGCAGTTACTTACCGGGACTAGGTTTTGAGCAGTTCTTC.

The chain links TRBV27 to TRBJ2-1; TRBD2 might be the D (6 bases). CDR1 is MNHEY and CDR2 is SMNVEV in the germline V gene (reference sequence). The ends were cut back, 2 bases at V and 10 bases at J, with 9 bases in the middle. The CDR3 runs 12 residues. DNA for the CDR3: TGTGCCAGCAGTTTAATGGCGGGGGAGCAGTTCTTC. It translates to CASSLMAGEQFF.

The chain links TRBV4-3 to TRBJ1-6, with 7 bases lining up with TRBD1. Germline V gene data show CDR1 as LGHNA and CDR2 as YSLEER. This CDR3 is built from 17 residues. J gave up 8 bases and V 2 bases, and 12 bases lay outside the gene matches. Written as DNA, the CDR3 is TGCGCCAGCAGCCAAAAGCTAAACGGGACAGCTGATTCACCCCTCCACTTT. Translated, it gives CASSQKLNGTADSPLHF.

The chain links TRBV19 to TRBJ1-2; the D gene is possibly TRBD1 (5 bases). The CDR3 has 16 amino acids. The V end was cut by 5 bases, the J end by 3 bases, with 19 bases between. The germline V gene encodes CDR1 LNHDA and CDR2 SQIVND (reference sequence). The CDR3 region is CASSSAGTAFDYGYTF. In DNA, the CDR3 is TGTGCCAGTAGTTCGGCAGGGACTGCTTTCGACTATGGCTACACCTTC.

CDR3 sequence reads: CASSCGSGDSPLHF. The CDR3 bases are TGTGCCAGCAGTTGCGGGTCGGGAGATTCACCCCTCCACTTT. The V gene is TRBV27, the J gene TRBJ1-6; D not certain. Germline CDR1 and CDR2: MNHEY and SMNVEV (reference sequence). The V gene lost 4 bases and the J gene lost 8 bases, with 12 bases spanning the gap. The CDR3 length is 14 residues.

The chain carries TRBV6-1 and TRBJ1-2, with a weak D call TRBD1 (6 bases). Germline V gene lookup returns CDR1 MNHNS and CDR2 SASEGT. The CDR3 extends over 14 amino acids. The V end was cut by 8 bases, the J end by 2 bases, with 15 bases between. The CDR3 here is CASATGTWNYGYTF. The CDR3 DNA follows: TGTGCCAGCGCGACAGGAACATGGAACTATGGCTACACCTTC.

V is TRBV2 and J is TRBJ1-1, with TRBD1 matching over 10 bases. The CDR3 covers 16 residues. CDR1 is SNHLY and CDR2 is FYNNEI in the germline V gene. J lost 4 bases, V lost 8 bases, and 13 bases had no gene match. The CDR3 DNA reads TGTGCCAGCCGCCGGGACAGGGGATCGCGGGGCACTGAAGCTTTCTTT. This sequence encodes CASRRDRGSRGTEAFF.

Here the CDR3 DNA reads TGTGCCAGCAGCCACCTTAGCGGGCATTACACAGATACGCAGTATTTT. Residues: CASSHLSGHYTDTQYF. The chain carries TRBV11-2 and TRBJ2-3; 7 positions match TRBD2. Unmatched junction bases numbered 10, after V lost 5 bases and J lost 2 bases. The germline V gene encodes CDR1 SGHAT and CDR2 FQNNGV. There are 16 residues in the CDR3.

There are a few counts of this clone. This chain connects TRBV18 to TRBJ2-6; TRBD1 matches 10 bases. Germline-derived CDR1 and CDR2 are KGHSH and LQKENI. This CDR3 spans 18 amino acids. Trimming cost V 3 bases and J 0 bases; bases outside gene matches: 5. This CDR3 reads CASSPPGQGSSGANVLTF. CDR3 bases: TGTGCCAGCTCACCCCCGGGACAGGGGTCCTCTGGGGCCAACGTCCTGACTTTC. The whole variable domain, remainder taken from reference TRBV18 and TRBJ2-6, is NAGVMQNPRHLVRRRGQEARLRCSPMKGHSHVYWYRQLPEEGLKFMVYLQKENIIDESGMPKERFSAEFPKEGPSILRIQQVVRGDSAAYFCASSPPGQGSSGANVLTFGAGSRLTVL.

Turning to this clone: The sample has other DNA sequences that encode this CDR3 too. The chain links TRBV2 to TRBJ2-7; the D gene is possibly TRBD2 (5 bases). This CDR3 is built from 12 residues. CDR1 is SNHLY and CDR2 is FYNNEI in the germline V gene. V lost 6 bases, J lost 3 bases, and 9 bases lay in between. CDR3 nucleotides: TGTGCCAGCAGCGAGGGTGGCTACGAGCAGTACTTC. Amino acids: CASSEGGYEQYF.

This rearrangement joins TRBV4-1 to TRBJ2-1, with TRBD2 identical over 8 bases. With 1 base clipped from V and 5 bases from J, the junction kept 7 bases outside the gene matches. The CDR3 consists of 16 residues. Germline CDR1 MGHRA, CDR2 YSYEKL. CDR3 sequence: CASSQVPGTRNNEQFF. The DNA for the CDR3 is TGCGCCAGCAGCCAAGTTCCCGGGACTAGAAACAATGAGCAGTTCTTC.

The CDR3 DNA reads TGCGCCAGCAGCCAACCCCGGGACAGATCATCCTATGGCTACACCTTC. The encoded protein is CASSQPRDRSSYGYTF. The chain has TRBV4-1 and TRBJ1-2, with 7 bases that match TRBD1. Germline assignment: CDR1 MGHRA and CDR2 YSYEKL. V trimming: 2 bases; J trimming: 4 bases; junction bases outside the gene matches: 10. The CDR3 consists of 16 residues.

The chain carries TRBV28 and TRBJ2-5; 7 bases are shared with TRBD1. CDR1 MDHEN and CDR2 SYDVKM come from the germline V gene. With V trimmed by 5 bases and J by 4 bases, 7 bases remained unmatched. The length of the CDR3 is 14 residues. CDR3: CASSRRQGAETQYF. DNA for the CDR3: TGTGCCAGCAGTCGTCGACAGGGCGCAGAGACCCAGTACTTC. The full variable domain, rest sourced from reference TRBV28 and TRBJ2-5, is DVKVTQSSRYLVKRTGEKVFLECVQDMDHENMFWYRQDPGLGLRLIYFSYDVKMKEKGDIPEGYSVSREKKERFSLILESASTNQTSMYLCASSRRQGAETQYFGPGTRLLVL.

The chain has TRBV6-6 and TRBJ2-1; tentative D call: TRBD1 (5 bases). In germline, CDR1 is MNHNY, CDR2 SVGAGI (reference sequence). The V gene lost 5 bases and the J gene lost 3 bases, with 11 bases spanning the gap. CDR3 length equals 14 residues. CDR3 loop: CASSGATIYNEQFF. The CDR3 nucleotides read TGTGCCAGCAGTGGGGCAACGATCTACAATGAGCAGTTCTTC.

This clone was seen a few times. CDR3: CASSGGSNYGYTF. Written as DNA, the CDR3 is TGTGCCAGCAGCGGCGGGAGCAACTATGGCTACACCTTC. This chain joins TRBV9 and TRBJ1-2; no clear D. The CDR3 is 13 amino acids. Germline lookup yields CDR1 SGDLS and CDR2 YYNGEE. Trimming removed 3 bases from V and 2 bases from J, with 8 bases in between.

V gene TRBV7-9 combines with J gene TRBJ2-5; 11 bases line up with TRBD2. The CDR3 loop spans 17 amino acids. Germline CDR1 and CDR2: SEHNR and FQNEAQ (reference sequence). V gave up 5 bases and J gave up 2 bases; unmatched junction bases: 10. The CDR3 coding sequence is TGTGCCAGCAGCCAGGGACGACTAGCGGGGTTACAAGAGACCCAGTACTTC. Encoded protein: CASSQGRLAGLQETQYF.

The V gene is TRBV30, the J gene TRBJ1-2, with 10 bases fitting TRBD1. This CDR3 spans 17 amino acids. J gave up 0 bases and V 3 bases, and 10 bases lay outside the gene matches. CDR1 and CDR2 from the germline V gene are GTSNPN and SVGIG (reference sequence). CDR3 DNA: TGTGCCTGGAGGGGGGGACAGGGGACCTCTACTAACTATGGCTACACCTTC. Amino acid sequence: CAWRGGQGTSTNYGYTF.

V usage is TRBV28 and J usage is TRBJ1-1, with a tentative D call TRBD1 (6 bases). This CDR3 contains 13 residues. Germline values: CDR1 MDHEN, CDR2 SYDVKM. Between the trimmed V and J ends, which lost 3 bases and 13 bases, there was a span of 18 bases. In DNA form, the CDR3 reads TGTGCCAGCAGTTTGGGCGGCGGGGGGCAGGGTTTCTTT. It is translated as CASSLGGGGQGFF.

The chain joins TRBV28 to TRBJ1-2, with a possible D match to TRBD1 (6 bases). Germline CDR1 and CDR2: MDHEN and SYDVKM. The length of the CDR3 is 16 residues. V was pared by 3 bases and J by 3 bases, with 17 bases between. The CDR3 nucleotides are TGTGCCAGCAGTTTGAGGGGGTCCCCGGGGTACTATGGCTACACCTTC. Translation: CASSLRGSPGYYGYTF.